A single sample is the source of the 30 T cell receptor beta chains below, sequenced in a study of blood T cell repertoires in COVID-19. Assay used: immunoSEQ multiplex PCR; TCRdb lists only in-frame clones, some missing. The sample lists 130,000 or so clones, more than 70% seen once, with over 1.5% in the top ten. Sequencing was done on a sample of peripheral blood. These receptors were taken from a human donor in a cohort sampled during active COVID-19.

V usage is TRBV6-6 and J usage is TRBJ2-3, with TRBD1 matching 7 bases. Germline V gene sequence: CDR1 MNHNY, CDR2 SVGAGI (reference sequence). The CDR3 sequence is 15 residues long. V lost 4 bases and J lost 0; bases outside the gene matches: 4. CDR3 residues: CASSSRGLSTDTQYF. CDR3 nucleotides: TGTGCCAGCAGTTCGAGGGGGCTTAGCACAGATACGCAGTATTTT.

A remark on this clone: Relative to the germline gene, one junction end is altered; a read error may explain this. The J gene is TRBJ2-1, the V gene TRBV7-7; 8 bases fit TRBD2. Germline V gene sequence: CDR1 SSHAT, CDR2 FNYEAQ (reference sequence). This CDR3 spans 17 amino acids. CDR3 sequence: CASSPGGSGLVVNEQFF. As DNA, the CDR3 is TGTGCTAGCAGCCCAGGCGGCTCGGGACTAGTCGTCAATGAGCAGTTCTTC.

This clone was detected only a few times. The chain carries TRBV30 and TRBJ1-5; D is unresolved. The germline V gene has CDR1 GTSNPN and CDR2 SVGIG (reference sequence). The CDR3 contains 12 residues. The germline V and J ends were trimmed by 2 bases and 4 bases, with 6 bases remaining between them. CDR3 loop: CAWSSRNQPQHF. The CDR3 DNA follows: TGTGCCTGGAGTTCCCGGAATCAGCCCCAGCATTTT.

The V and J genes are TRBV5-1 and TRBJ2-5; perhaps TRBD1 as D (7 bases). Germline V CDR1 and CDR2: SGHRS, YFSETQ. CDR3 length equals 16 residues. Trimming removed 0 bases from V and 5 bases from J, with 17 bases in between. CDR3 DNA: TGCGCCAGCAGCTTGGCCCAATGGACAGGAGGGGAGACCCAGTACTTC. As protein: CASSLAQWTGGETQYF. The full variable domain, completed using reference TRBV5-1 and TRBJ2-5, is KAGVTQTPRYLIKTRGQQVTLSCSPISGHRSVSWYQQTPGQGLQFLFEYFSETQRNKGNFPGRFSGRQFSNSRSEMNVSTLELGDSALYLCASSLAQWTGGETQYFGPGTRLLVL.

This clone turned up a few times. The J gene is TRBJ2-5, the V gene TRBV7-8, with a possible D match to TRBD1 (6 bases). Trimming removed 3 bases at V and 5 bases at J, with 10 bases between. Germline assignment: CDR1 SGHVS and CDR2 FQNEAQ. This CDR3 comprises 13 residues. The CDR3 nucleotides read TGTGCCAGCAGCTTGGGGGCCCCGGAGACCCAGTACTTC. Protein sequence: CASSLGAPETQYF. Looking up the rest from reference TRBV7-8 and TRBJ2-5 gives the full variable domain: GAGVSQSPRYKVAKRGQDVALRCDPISGHVSLFWYQQALGQGPEFLTYFQNEAQLDKSGLPSDRFFAERPEGSVSTLKIQRTQQEDSAVYLCASSLGAPETQYFGPGTRLLVL.

In regard to this clone: The junction does not match germline at one end; this may be a read error. The sample carries other DNA sequences with the same CDR3. The V call is TRBV7-7, the J call TRBJ2-2; 10 positions agree with TRBD2. From germline, CDR1 is SSHAT and CDR2 FNYEAQ (reference sequence). The CDR3 spans 16 residues. The CDR3 region is CASSLTGTSVTGELFF. The CDR3 DNA follows: TGTGCTAGCAGCCTTACCGGGACTAGCGTGACCGGGGAGCTGTTTTTT.

The chain uses TRBV9 and TRBJ1-6, with TRBD1 identical over 11 bases. Germline loops: CDR1 SGDLS, CDR2 YYNGEE. V gave up 3 bases and J gave up 10 bases; unmatched junction bases: 9. The CDR3 has 16 residues. CDR3 sequence: CASSADPGQGESPLHF. CDR3 coding DNA: TGTGCCAGCAGCGCGGACCCGGGACAGGGGGAATCACCCCTCCACTTT.

The chain recombines TRBV27 with TRBJ2-1; 9 positions match TRBD2. The CDR3 is 16 residues long. Per the germline V gene, CDR1 is MNHEY and CDR2 is SMNVEV (reference sequence). V was pared by 0 bases and J by 5 bases, with 5 bases of the junction left unmatched. CDR3 coding DNA: TGTGCCAGCAGTTTATCGGGGACTAGCTGGAACAATGAGCAGTTCTTC. As protein: CASSLSGTSWNNEQFF.

V gene TRBV11-2 combines with J gene TRBJ2-7; D gene uncertain. Per the germline V gene, CDR1 is SGHAT and CDR2 is FQNNGV. The V gene lost 0 bases and the J gene lost 6 bases, with 9 bases spanning the gap. CDR3 length: 13 residues. Here the CDR3 reads CASSLDPPSEQYF. Here the CDR3 DNA reads TGTGCCAGCAGCTTAGATCCTCCTAGCGAGCAGTACTTC.

The chain recombines TRBV11-2 with TRBJ1-2; D not resolved. V lost 1 base and J 2 bases, leaving 5 bases between the germline ends. There are 13 residues in the CDR3. Germline values: CDR1 SGHAT, CDR2 FQNNGV. The CDR3 DNA reads as TGTGCCAGCAGCTTAGTTCCAAACTATGGCTACACCTTC. Amino acids: CASSLVPNYGYTF.

The rearrangement links TRBV18 to TRBJ1-6; 8 positions match TRBD1. After removal of 2 bases from V and 10 bases from J, the junction contained 7 bases not matched to a gene. The germline gives CDR1 KGHSH, CDR2 LQKENI. The CDR3 totals 15 residues. The CDR3 is CASSPDRGEGSPLHF. DNA for the CDR3: TGTGCCAGCTCACCAGACAGGGGAGAGGGGTCACCCCTCCACTTT. The whole variable domain, remainder taken from reference TRBV18 and TRBJ1-6, is NAGVMQNPRHLVRRRGQEARLRCSPMKGHSHVYWYRQLPEEGLKFMVYLQKENIIDESGMPKERFSAEFPKEGPSILRIQQVVRGDSAAYFCASSPDRGEGSPLHFGNGTRLTVT.

The chain couples TRBV5-1 to TRBJ1-2, with a tentative D call TRBD1 (5 bases). The germline CDR1 and CDR2 sequences are SGHRS and YFSETQ. The V end lost 1 base, the J end lost 5 bases, and 12 bases lay between the germline ends. The CDR3 is 14 residues long. The CDR3 DNA sequence: TGCGCCAGCAGCTTGATGGGGCCTCAATATGGCTACACCTTC. Translated, it gives CASSLMGPQYGYTF.

The CDR3, as DNA: TGCGCCAGCAGCTTGGTAGGCGGATTTTATAACGAGCAGTACTTC. This codes for CASSLVGGFYNEQYF. This chain joins TRBV5-1 and TRBJ2-7; D uncertain. Trimming pared 0 bases from V and 5 bases from J, leaving 15 bases between. The CDR3 length is 15 residues. The germline CDR1 and CDR2 sequences are SGHRS and YFSETQ.

V usage is TRBV3-1 (or the pseudogene TRBV3-2) and J usage is TRBJ1-2, with D possibly TRBD1 on 6 matching bases. The germline V gene has CDR1 LGHDT and CDR2 YNNKEL (reference sequence). This CDR3 region has 15 residues. V gave up 2 bases and J gave up 7 bases, with 17 bases separating them. CDR3 amino acids: CASSQRDTLIRGYTF. In nucleotides, the CDR3 is TGTGCCAGCAGCCAAAGGGACACGTTGATTCGTGGCTACACCTTC.

This clone showed up many times. V and J are TRBV9 and TRBJ2-7, with 7 nucleotides matching TRBD2. CDR3 size: 15 residues. The V segment lost 4 bases and the J segment 2 bases; nucleotides outside the gene matches: 9. Germline lookup yields CDR1 SGDLS and CDR2 YYNGEE. The DNA of the CDR3 is TGTGCCAGCAGCCAGACAGCGGGGCATCCCTACGAGCAGTACTTC. As protein: CASSQTAGHPYEQYF. Drawing the rest from reference TRBV9 and TRBJ2-7, the complete variable domain is DSGVTQTPKHLITATGQRVTLRCSPRSGDLSVYWYQQSLDQGLQFLIQYYNGEERAKGNILERFSAQQFPDLHSELNLSSLELGDSALYFCASSQTAGHPYEQYFGPGTRLTVT.

The CDR3 reads CASSLGGSGGEQYF. The CDR3 nucleotides are TGCGCCAGCAGCTTGGGGGGGTCGGGGGGCGAGCAGTACTTC. The chain has TRBV5-1 and TRBJ2-7; 7 bases align to TRBD2. The CDR3 contains 14 residues. The germline CDR1 and CDR2 sequences are SGHRS and YFSETQ. The junction had 6 bases not matched to a gene; V was cut back by 0 bases and J by 6 bases.

The chain couples TRBV5-4 to TRBJ2-2, with 8 nucleotides matching TRBD2. V gave up 1 base and J gave up 1 base; unmatched junction bases: 12. CDR3 length: 19 amino acids. Germline CDR1 and CDR2: SGHNT and YYREEE (reference sequence). The CDR3 DNA reads as TGTGCCAGCAGCTTGAGGTTCGGGGTAGCGGGGAAGAACACCGGGGAGCTGTTTTTT. Translating gives CASSLRFGVAGKNTGELFF.

This clone was found a few times. V and J are TRBV7-9 and TRBJ2-7; 9 bases line up with TRBD2. CDR3 length: 16 amino acids. Germline V gene sequence: CDR1 SEHNR, CDR2 FQNEAQ (reference sequence). V was pared by 4 bases and J by 1 base, with 8 bases of the junction left unmatched. The CDR3 coding sequence is TGTGCCAGCAGCTCTGGGGCGGGAGGGCCGTCCTACGAGCAGTACTTC. Translating it yields CASSSGAGGPSYEQYF.

The chain has TRBV7-9 and TRBJ2-7, with 7 bases fitting TRBD1. After removal of 5 bases from V and 9 bases from J, the junction contained 7 bases not matched to a gene. The CDR3 length is 12 residues. The germline gives CDR1 SEHNR, CDR2 FQNEAQ (reference sequence). Here the CDR3 DNA reads TGTGCCAGCAGCCCAAACCCAGGGGGGCAGTACTTC. Protein sequence: CASSPNPGGQYF. Full variable domain (rest looked up from reference TRBV7-9 and TRBJ2-7): DTGVSQNPRHKITKRGQNVTFRCDPISEHNRLYWYRQTLGQGPEFLTYFQNEAQLEKSRLLSDRFSAERPKGSFSTLEIQRTEQGDSAMYLCASSPNPGGQYFGPGTRLTVT.

The genes are TRBV4-2 and TRBJ2-1; D unresolved. Looked up from germline, CDR1 is LGHNA and CDR2 is YNFKEQ. The CDR3 is 16 amino acids. V was clipped by 6 bases and J by 3 bases, with 18 bases between them. CDR3 DNA sequence: TGTGCCAGCAGAACGAAAAATTCGAGGTTCTACAATGAGCAGTTCTTC. Residues: CASRTKNSRFYNEQFF.

The chain recombines TRBV5-1 with TRBJ2-7, with D possibly TRBD2 on 6 matching bases. Trimming removed 6 bases at V and 0 bases at J, with 16 bases between. The CDR3 extends over 15 amino acids. The germline CDR1 and CDR2 sequences are SGHRS and YFSETQ. CDR3 residues: CASIIQPGSSYEQYF. Written as DNA, the CDR3 is TGCGCCAGCATAATCCAACCCGGGAGCTCCTACGAGCAGTACTTC.

The chain uses TRBV18 and TRBJ2-1; weak D call: TRBD2 (5 bases). V shed 4 bases and J shed 3 bases, with 10 bases lying between them. The CDR3 extends over 14 amino acids. CDR1 KGHSH and CDR2 LQKENI come from the germline V gene. The CDR3 bases are TGTGCCAGCTCACACTCTGGACTCTACAATGAGCAGTTCTTC. Translation gives CASSHSGLYNEQFF.

The V gene is TRBV3-1 (or the pseudogene TRBV3-2), the J gene TRBJ1-3; possible D gene TRBD1, 5 bases. Per the germline V gene, CDR1 is LGHDT and CDR2 is YNNKEL (reference sequence). This CDR3 spans 16 amino acids. Trimming stripped 4 bases from V and 3 bases from J, with 16 bases between. The CDR3 DNA is TGTGCCAGCAGCCTCCGAGGCAGGGCTTATGGAAACACCATATATTTT. This codes for CASSLRGRAYGNTIYF.

This rearrangement joins TRBV5-6 to TRBJ2-7; TRBD2 agrees at 7 bases. The J segment lost 3 bases and the V segment lost 1 base, leaving 4 bases of the junction unmatched. The CDR3 consists of 14 residues. Germline lookup yields CDR1 SGHDT and CDR2 YYEEEE. The CDR3 DNA sequence: TGTGCCAGCAGCTTGACGAGCGGGAACTACGAGCAGTACTTC. Its translation is CASSLTSGNYEQYF.

The chain recombines TRBV18 with TRBJ2-1, with TRBD2 identical over 11 bases. V dropped 3 bases and J dropped 1; count of bases not matched to a gene: 2. The length of the CDR3 is 16 residues. Germline CDR1 and CDR2: KGHSH and LQKENI. CDR3 sequence (DNA): TGTGCCAGCTCACCCGGGACTAGCGGATCCTACAATGAGCAGTTCTTC. Its translation: CASSPGTSGSYNEQFF.

The chain recombines TRBV4-1 with TRBJ2-7; 9 bases fit TRBD1. The germline V gene has CDR1 MGHRA and CDR2 YSYEKL. J gave up 7 bases and V 0 bases, and 10 bases lay outside the gene matches. This CDR3 comprises 16 residues. The CDR3 sequence: CASSQEVHRGLREQYF. The CDR3 nucleotides are TGCGCCAGCAGCCAAGAAGTCCACAGGGGGCTGCGGGAGCAGTACTTC.

This chain connects TRBV6-1 to TRBJ2-3; 11 positions agree with TRBD2. The V segment lost 6 bases and the J segment 2 bases; nucleotides outside the gene matches: 7. Germline V gene sequence: CDR1 MNHNS, CDR2 SASEGT. This CDR3 region has 16 residues. Here the CDR3 DNA reads TGTGCCAGCAGAGAAATAGCGGGGGGGATCACAGATACGCAGTATTTT. This sequence encodes CASREIAGGITDTQYF.

The chain combines TRBV5-6 with TRBJ1-4; 8 positions agree with TRBD1. Germline-derived CDR1 and CDR2 are SGHDT and YYEEEE. V was pared by 4 bases and J by 5 bases, with 4 bases of the junction left unmatched. This CDR3 contains 14 residues. The CDR3 DNA follows: TGTGCCAGCAGCCAGACAGGGGTAAATGAAAAACTGTTTTTT. Protein sequence: CASSQTGVNEKLFF.

For the CDR3, the DNA is TGCGCCAGCAGCTCAGGACAGGGCGACACTGAAGCTTTCTTT. It encodes CASSSGQGDTEAFF. This sequence joins TRBV5-1 and TRBJ1-1; the match to TRBD1 covers 8 bases. J gave up 3 bases and V 3 bases, and 4 bases lay outside the gene matches. This CDR3 spans 14 amino acids. CDR1 is SGHRS, CDR2 YFSETQ, per germline.

This sequence joins TRBV15 and TRBJ2-5; 12 nucleotides align to TRBD2. This CDR3 spans 15 amino acids. After removal of 1 base from V and 5 bases from J, the junction contained 2 bases not matched to a gene. Germline V gene data show CDR1 as LNHNV and CDR2 as YYDKDF (reference sequence). The CDR3 sequence is CATSRGTSGMETQYF. DNA of the CDR3: TGTGCCACCAGCAGAGGGACTAGCGGGATGGAGACCCAGTACTTC.